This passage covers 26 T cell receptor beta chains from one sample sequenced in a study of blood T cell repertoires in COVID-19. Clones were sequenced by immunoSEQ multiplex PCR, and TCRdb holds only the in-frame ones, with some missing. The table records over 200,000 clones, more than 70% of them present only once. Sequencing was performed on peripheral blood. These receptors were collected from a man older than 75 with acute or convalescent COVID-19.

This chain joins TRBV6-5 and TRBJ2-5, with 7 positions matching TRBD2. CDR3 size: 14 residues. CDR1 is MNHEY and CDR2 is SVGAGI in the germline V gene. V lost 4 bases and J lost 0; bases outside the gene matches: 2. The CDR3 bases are TGTGCCAGCAGTTCTAGCGGCTACCAAGAGACCCAGTACTTC. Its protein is CASSSSGYQETQYF.

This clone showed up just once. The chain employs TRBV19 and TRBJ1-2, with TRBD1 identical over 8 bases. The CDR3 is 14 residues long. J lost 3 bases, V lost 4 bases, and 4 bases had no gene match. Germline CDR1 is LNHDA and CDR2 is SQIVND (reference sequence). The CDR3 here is CASSRPGGDYGYTF. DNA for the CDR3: TGTGCCAGTAGTAGACCAGGGGGCGACTATGGCTACACCTTC.

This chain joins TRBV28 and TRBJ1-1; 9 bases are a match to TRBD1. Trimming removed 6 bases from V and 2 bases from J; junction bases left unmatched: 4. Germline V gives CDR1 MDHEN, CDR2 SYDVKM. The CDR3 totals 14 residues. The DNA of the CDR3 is TGTGCCAGCAGATTAACAGGGGGCAACACTGAAGCTTTCTTT. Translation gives CASRLTGGNTEAFF.

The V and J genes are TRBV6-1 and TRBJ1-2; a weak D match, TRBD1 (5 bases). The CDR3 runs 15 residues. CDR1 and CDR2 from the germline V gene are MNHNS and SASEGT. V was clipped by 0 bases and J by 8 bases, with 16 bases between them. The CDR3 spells CASSEALRTPGGYTF. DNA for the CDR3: TGTGCCAGCAGTGAAGCGCTCAGGACACCGGGCGGCTACACCTTC.

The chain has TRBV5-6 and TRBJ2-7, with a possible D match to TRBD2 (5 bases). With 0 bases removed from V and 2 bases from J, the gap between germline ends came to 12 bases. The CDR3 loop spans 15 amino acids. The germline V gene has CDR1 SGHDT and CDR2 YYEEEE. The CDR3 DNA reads TGTGCCAGCAGCTTGGGTCCGGGGTTAACCTACGAGCAGTACTTC. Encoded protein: CASSLGPGLTYEQYF.

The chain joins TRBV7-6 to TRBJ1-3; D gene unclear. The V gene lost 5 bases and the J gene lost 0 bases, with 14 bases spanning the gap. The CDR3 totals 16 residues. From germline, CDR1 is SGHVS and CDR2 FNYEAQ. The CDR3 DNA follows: TGTGCCAGCAGCCCAACCTTGGCCGTCTCTGGAAACACCATATATTTT. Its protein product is CASSPTLAVSGNTIYF.

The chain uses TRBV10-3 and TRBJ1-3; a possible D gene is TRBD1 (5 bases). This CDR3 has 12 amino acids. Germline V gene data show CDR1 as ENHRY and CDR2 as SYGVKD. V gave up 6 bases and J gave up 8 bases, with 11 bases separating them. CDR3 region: CAISQTEDTIYF. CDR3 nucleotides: TGTGCCATCAGCCAGACAGAGGACACCATATATTTT.

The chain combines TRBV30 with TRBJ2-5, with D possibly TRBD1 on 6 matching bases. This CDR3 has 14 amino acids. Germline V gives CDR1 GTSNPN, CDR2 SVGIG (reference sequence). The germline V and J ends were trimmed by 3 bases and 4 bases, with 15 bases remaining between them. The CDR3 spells CAWRMSGDTETQYF. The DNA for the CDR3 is TGTGCCTGGAGAATGAGTGGGGACACAGAGACCCAGTACTTC.

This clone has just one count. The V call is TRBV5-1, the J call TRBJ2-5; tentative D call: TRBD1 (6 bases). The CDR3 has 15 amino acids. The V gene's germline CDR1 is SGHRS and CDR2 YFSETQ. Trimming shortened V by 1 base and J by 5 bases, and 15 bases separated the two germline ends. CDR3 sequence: CASSLLQQGRETQYF. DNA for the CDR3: TGCGCCAGCAGCTTGCTCCAACAGGGCAGGGAGACCCAGTACTTC.

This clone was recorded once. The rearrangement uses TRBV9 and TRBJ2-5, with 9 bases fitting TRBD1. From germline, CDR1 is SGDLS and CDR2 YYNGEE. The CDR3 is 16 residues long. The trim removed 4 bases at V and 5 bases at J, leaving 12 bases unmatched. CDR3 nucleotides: TGTGCCAGCAGCCCCCTGCCTACAGGGGGCTGGGAGACCCAGTACTTC. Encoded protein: CASSPLPTGGWETQYF.

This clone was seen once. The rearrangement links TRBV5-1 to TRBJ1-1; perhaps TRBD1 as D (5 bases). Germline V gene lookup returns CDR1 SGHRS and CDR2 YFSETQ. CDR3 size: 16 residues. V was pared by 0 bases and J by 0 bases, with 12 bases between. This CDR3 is CASSLESGQVNTEAFF. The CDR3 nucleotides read TGCGCCAGCAGCTTGGAGTCCGGACAAGTGAACACTGAAGCTTTCTTT.

The CDR3 reads CASSPEPDRPGMAIYF. The CDR3 DNA reads as TGCGCCAGCAGCCCGGAACCTGACAGGCCCGGGATGGCCATATATTTT. This chain joins TRBV5-1 and TRBJ1-3; perhaps TRBD1 as D (6 bases). V gave up 4 bases and J gave up 11 bases, with 25 bases separating them. This CDR3 is built from 16 residues. Germline V gene lookup returns CDR1 SGHRS and CDR2 YFSETQ.

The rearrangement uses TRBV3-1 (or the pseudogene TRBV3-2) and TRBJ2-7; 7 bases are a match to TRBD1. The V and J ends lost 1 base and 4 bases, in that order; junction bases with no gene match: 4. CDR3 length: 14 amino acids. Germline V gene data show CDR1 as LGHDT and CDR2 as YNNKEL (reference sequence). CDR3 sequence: CASSQGGGEYEQYF. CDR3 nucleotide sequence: TGTGCCAGCAGCCAAGGAGGGGGCGAATACGAGCAGTACTTC.

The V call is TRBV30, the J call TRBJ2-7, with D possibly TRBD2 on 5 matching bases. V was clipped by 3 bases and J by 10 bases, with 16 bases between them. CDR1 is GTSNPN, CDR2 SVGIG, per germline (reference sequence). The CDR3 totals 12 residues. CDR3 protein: CAWSPSLIEQYF. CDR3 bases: TGTGCCTGGAGCCCTAGCCTCATAGAACAGTACTTC.

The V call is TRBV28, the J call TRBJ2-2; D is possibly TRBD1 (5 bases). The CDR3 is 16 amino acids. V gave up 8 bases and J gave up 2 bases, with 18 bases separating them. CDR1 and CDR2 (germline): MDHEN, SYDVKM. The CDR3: CASVPGADPNTGELFF. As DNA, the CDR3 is TGTGCCAGCGTCCCTGGGGCAGATCCTAACACCGGGGAGCTGTTTTTT.

The CDR3 is CATSDPGLAGALETQYF. CDR3 DNA sequence: TGTGCCACCAGTGATCCCGGACTAGCGGGAGCTCTAGAGACCCAGTACTTC. The chain has TRBV24-1 and TRBJ2-5; TRBD2 matches at 13 bases. Trimming removed 3 bases from V and 4 bases from J; junction bases left unmatched: 7. Germline assignment: CDR1 KGHDR and CDR2 SFDVKD. This CDR3 comprises 17 residues.

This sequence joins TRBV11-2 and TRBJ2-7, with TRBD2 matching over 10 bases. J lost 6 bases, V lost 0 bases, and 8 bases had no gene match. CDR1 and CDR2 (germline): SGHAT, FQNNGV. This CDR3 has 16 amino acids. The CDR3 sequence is CASSLDPSGGGSEQYF. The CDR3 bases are TGTGCCAGCAGCTTAGATCCTAGCGGGGGCGGGAGCGAGCAGTACTTC.

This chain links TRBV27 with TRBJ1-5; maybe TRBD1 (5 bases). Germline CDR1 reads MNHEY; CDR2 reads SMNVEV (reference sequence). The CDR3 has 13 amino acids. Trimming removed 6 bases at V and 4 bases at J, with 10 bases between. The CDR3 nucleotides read TGTGCCAGCAGAGCACAGGAGAATCAGCCCCAGCATTTT. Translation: CASRAQENQPQHF.

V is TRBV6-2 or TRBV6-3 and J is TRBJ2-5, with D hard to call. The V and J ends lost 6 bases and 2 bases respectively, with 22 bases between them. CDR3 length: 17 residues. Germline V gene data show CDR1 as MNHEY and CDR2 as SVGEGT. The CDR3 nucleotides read TGTGCCAGCAGCCCTCGAGAGGTTAGTCTACCGCAAGAGACCCAGTACTTC. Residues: CASSPREVSLPQETQYF.

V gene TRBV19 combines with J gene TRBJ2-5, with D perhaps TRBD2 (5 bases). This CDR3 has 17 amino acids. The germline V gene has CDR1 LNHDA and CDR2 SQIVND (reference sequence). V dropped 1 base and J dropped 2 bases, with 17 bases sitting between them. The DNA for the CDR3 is TGTGCCAGTAGTATAGGCATAGGAGGACCGTCTCAAGAGACCCAGTACTTC. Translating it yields CASSIGIGGPSQETQYF.

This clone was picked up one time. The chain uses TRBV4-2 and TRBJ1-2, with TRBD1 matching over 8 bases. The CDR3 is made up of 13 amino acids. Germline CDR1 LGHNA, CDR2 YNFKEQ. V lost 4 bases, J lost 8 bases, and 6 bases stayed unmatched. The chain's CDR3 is CASSLDRGGGYTF. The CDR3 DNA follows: TGTGCCAGCAGCCTAGACAGGGGTGGCGGCTACACCTTC.

In nucleotides, the CDR3 is TGCGCCACTCAGCGGGAGATGTACAATGAGCAGTTCTTC. This sequence encodes CATQREMYNEQFF. The chain employs TRBV10-2 and TRBJ2-1; 8 bases are a match to TRBD2. CDR3 length equals 13 residues. The germline V gene encodes CDR1 WSHSY and CDR2 SAAADI. The J segment lost 4 bases and the V segment lost 10 bases, leaving 6 bases of the junction unmatched.

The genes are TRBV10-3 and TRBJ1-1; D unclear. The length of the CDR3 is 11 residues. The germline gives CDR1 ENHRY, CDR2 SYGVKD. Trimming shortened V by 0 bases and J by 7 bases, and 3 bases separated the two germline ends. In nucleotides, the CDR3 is TGTGCCATCAGTGAGTCCTTTGAAGCTTTCTTT. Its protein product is CAISESFEAFF.

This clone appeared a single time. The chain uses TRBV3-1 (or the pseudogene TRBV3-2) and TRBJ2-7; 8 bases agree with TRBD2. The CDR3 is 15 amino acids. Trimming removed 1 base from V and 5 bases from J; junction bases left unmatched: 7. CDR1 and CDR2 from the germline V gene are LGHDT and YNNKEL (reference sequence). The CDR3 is CASSQVAGTSNEQYF. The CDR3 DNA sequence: TGTGCCAGCAGCCAAGTAGCAGGGACTAGTAACGAGCAGTACTTC.

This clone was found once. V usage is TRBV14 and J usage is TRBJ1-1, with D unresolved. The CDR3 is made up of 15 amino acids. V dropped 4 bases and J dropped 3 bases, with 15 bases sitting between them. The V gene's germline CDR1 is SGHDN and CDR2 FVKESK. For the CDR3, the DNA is TGTGCCAGCAGCCCCCAGGTTGGGTGGCACACTGAAGCTTTCTTT. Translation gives CASSPQVGWHTEAFF.

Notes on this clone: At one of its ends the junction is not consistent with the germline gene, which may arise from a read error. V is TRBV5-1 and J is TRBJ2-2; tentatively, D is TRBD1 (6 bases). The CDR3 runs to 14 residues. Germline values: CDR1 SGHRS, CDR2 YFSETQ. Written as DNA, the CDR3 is TGCGCCAGCAGCAGAACAGGGAACGCCGGGGAGCTGTTTTTT. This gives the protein CASSRTGNAGELFF.